This is a list of T cell receptor beta chains from one sample in a study of identical twins. TCRdb re-derived calls from the 5' RACE reads in MiXCR, one entry per CDR3 protein. The table records about 500,000 distinct CDR3 sequences, roughly an eighth of them present only once. These data were likewise used in another study, on yellow fever vaccine responses in identical twins.

Sequencing input: CD4+ T cells sorted from blood. The receptors originated from a woman aged 18-29 years in good health. The CDR3 runs from the conserved cysteine through the conserved F or W. A D gene is named only where the DNA matches it firmly. Size values are once, few and many counts, or a class for expanded clones, and some rows have none.

j_gene: TRBJ2-1; d_gene: TRBD2; abundance: -; v_gene: TRBV6-2/TRBV6-3; CDR3nt: TGTGCCAGCAGTCGTCGGACTAGCGGGACCTCCTACAATGAGCAGTTCTTC; CDR3aa: CASSRRTSGTSYNEQFF
j_gene: TRBJ1-1; d_gene: -; abundance: few; v_gene: TRBV14; CDR3nt: TGTGCCAGCAGCCGACGACCCACTGAAGCTTTCTTT; CDR3aa: CASSRRPTEAFF
j_gene: TRBJ2-7; d_gene: TRBD2; abundance: few; v_gene: TRBV5-1; CDR3nt: TGCGCCAGCAGGCCTACCGGGACAGGGACTAGCGGGAGCCCCTACGAGCAGTACTTC; CDR3aa: CASRPTGTGTSGSPYEQYF
j_gene: TRBJ1-2; d_gene: -; abundance: many; v_gene: TRBV29-1; CDR3nt: TGCAGCGTTGGTTACGACTATGGCTACACCTTC; CDR3aa: CSVGYDYGYTF
j_gene: TRBJ2-7; d_gene: TRBD2; abundance: many; v_gene: TRBV7-8; CDR3nt: TGTGCCAGCAGCTTAGAGCGGGGCCCCTCCTACGAGCAGTACTTC; CDR3aa: CASSLERGPSYEQYF
j_gene: TRBJ2-5; d_gene: -; abundance: -; v_gene: TRBV7-8; CDR3nt: TGTGCCAGCAGCTTAGCACCTCTGCGCGGCCGGGAGACCCAGTACTTC; CDR3aa: CASSLAPLRGRETQYF
j_gene: TRBJ1-5; d_gene: TRBD1; abundance: -; v_gene: TRBV7-9; CDR3nt: TGTGCCAGCAGCCACACAGGGGGCGGCAATCAGCCCCAGCATTTT; CDR3aa: CASSHTGGGNQPQHF
j_gene: TRBJ2-5; d_gene: TRBD2; abundance: -; v_gene: TRBV5-4; CDR3nt: TGTGCCAGCAGCGGAGGACTAGCGCCTCAAGAGACCCAGTACTTC; CDR3aa: CASSGGLAPQETQYF
j_gene: TRBJ2-2; d_gene: -; abundance: -; v_gene: TRBV2; CDR3nt: TGTGCCAGCACGCCGGGTTTGGGGGAGCTGTTTTTT; CDR3aa: CASTPGLGELFF
j_gene: TRBJ2-5; d_gene: -; abundance: -; v_gene: TRBV4-1; CDR3nt: TGCGCCAGCAGCCAAGATTGGGCCGGCCATGGGACCCAGTACTTC; CDR3aa: CASSQDWAGHGTQYF
j_gene: TRBJ2-1; d_gene: TRBD2; abundance: few; v_gene: TRBV20-1; CDR3nt: TGCAGTGCTAGAGCTCGCCTAGCGGGCTACAATGAGCAGTTCTTC; CDR3aa: CSARARLAGYNEQFF
j_gene: TRBJ1-2; d_gene: -; abundance: -; v_gene: TRBV6-1; CDR3nt: TGTGCCAGCAGTCGGAAAGGGGTGGGGAACTATGGCTACACCTTC; CDR3aa: CASSRKGVGNYGYTF
j_gene: TRBJ2-1; d_gene: TRBD1; abundance: -; v_gene: TRBV7-9; CDR3nt: TGTGCCAGCAGCTTAGATGGTACAGGGGGGTACAATGAGCAGTTCTTC; CDR3aa: CASSLDGTGGYNEQFF
j_gene: TRBJ2-7; d_gene: -; abundance: -; v_gene: TRBV3-1; CDR3nt: TGTGCCAGCAGCTCCGGGACCTCAGAATTCGAGCAGTACTTC; CDR3aa: CASSSGTSEFEQYF
j_gene: TRBJ2-3; d_gene: -; abundance: -; v_gene: TRBV5-5; CDR3nt: TGTGCCAGCAGCCGATCTGGTACTATCGGTACAGATACGCAGTATTTT; CDR3aa: CASSRSGTIGTDTQYF
j_gene: TRBJ2-2; d_gene: -; abundance: -; v_gene: TRBV6-2/TRBV6-3; CDR3nt: TGTGCCAGCGACACTATTCGGCCGAACACCGGGGAGCTGTTTTTT; CDR3aa: CASDTIRPNTGELFF
j_gene: TRBJ1-6; d_gene: TRBD1; abundance: few; v_gene: TRBV3-1; CDR3nt: TGTGCCAGCAGCCAAGATGACAGGGGTGATTCACCCCTCCACTTT; CDR3aa: CASSQDDRGDSPLHF
j_gene: TRBJ2-5; d_gene: TRBD2; abundance: -; v_gene: TRBV15; CDR3nt: TGTGCCACCAGCGGAGGCATTGGGAGGGAGCAAGAGACCCAGTACTTC; CDR3aa: CATSGGIGREQETQYF
j_gene: TRBJ2-5; d_gene: -; abundance: few; v_gene: TRBV7-9; CDR3nt: TGTGCCAGCAGGCGGAGTAATCTGGGGGGACCCCAAGAGACCCAGTACTTC; CDR3aa: CASRRSNLGGPQETQYF
j_gene: TRBJ2-7; d_gene: TRBD1; abundance: -; v_gene: TRBV28; CDR3nt: TGTGCCAGCAGTTTGACAGGGGCAAAATACGAGCAGTACTTC; CDR3aa: CASSLTGAKYEQYF
j_gene: TRBJ2-7; d_gene: TRBD1; abundance: many; v_gene: TRBV6-2/TRBV6-3; CDR3nt: TGTGCCAGCAGTTCCCGCCCGGGACAGGGGCCCGACGAGCAGTACTTC; CDR3aa: CASSSRPGQGPDEQYF
j_gene: TRBJ2-7; d_gene: -; abundance: many; v_gene: TRBV5-1; CDR3nt: TGCGCCAGCAGCTTGGGAGGGATTACCTACGAGCAGTACTTC; CDR3aa: CASSLGGITYEQYF
j_gene: TRBJ2-5; d_gene: TRBD2; abundance: few; v_gene: TRBV11-2; CDR3nt: TGTGCCAGCAGCCTACAACTAGCGGGGGGCCAGCAAGAGACCCAGTACTTC; CDR3aa: CASSLQLAGGQQETQYF
j_gene: TRBJ2-7; d_gene: -; abundance: few; v_gene: TRBV20-1; CDR3nt: TGCAGTGCTACCGTCAGGGGCTACGAGCAGTACTTC; CDR3aa: CSATVRGYEQYF
j_gene: TRBJ2-3; d_gene: TRBD2; abundance: few; v_gene: TRBV5-1; CDR3nt: TGCGCCAGCAGCAGGACTAGCGGACTTAGCACAGATACGCAGTATTTT; CDR3aa: CASSRTSGLSTDTQYF
j_gene: TRBJ2-7; d_gene: TRBD2; abundance: -; v_gene: TRBV5-1; CDR3nt: TGCGCCAGCAGCTTGGCCGGGAGGGAGCAGTACTTC; CDR3aa: CASSLAGREQYF
j_gene: TRBJ2-5; d_gene: -; abundance: -; v_gene: TRBV7-2; CDR3nt: TGTGCCAGCAGCCCCAGGGAACACGGACAAGAGACCCAGTACTTC; CDR3aa: CASSPREHGQETQYF
j_gene: TRBJ2-5; d_gene: -; abundance: many; v_gene: TRBV6-1; CDR3nt: TGTGCCAGCAGCCTAACCGGGCCCCCAGGAGAGACCCAGTACTTC; CDR3aa: CASSLTGPPGETQYF